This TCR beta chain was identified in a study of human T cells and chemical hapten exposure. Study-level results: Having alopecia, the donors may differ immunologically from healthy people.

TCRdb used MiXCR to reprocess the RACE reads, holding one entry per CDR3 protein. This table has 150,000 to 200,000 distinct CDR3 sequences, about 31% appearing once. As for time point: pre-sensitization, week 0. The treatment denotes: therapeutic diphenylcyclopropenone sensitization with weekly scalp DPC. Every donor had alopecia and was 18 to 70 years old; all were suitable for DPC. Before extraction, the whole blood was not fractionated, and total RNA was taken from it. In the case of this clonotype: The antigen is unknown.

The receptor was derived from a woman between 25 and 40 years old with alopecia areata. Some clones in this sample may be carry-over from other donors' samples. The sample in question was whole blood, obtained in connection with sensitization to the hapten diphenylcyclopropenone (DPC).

The CDR3: CASSPSRQMNQPQHF. The CDR3 DNA reads TGTGCCAGCAGTCCCTCCCGACAGATGAATCAGCCCCAGCATTTT. The chain recombines TRBV28 with TRBJ1-5, with a tentative D call TRBD1 (5 bases). With 5 bases removed from V and 4 bases from J, the gap between germline ends came to 15 bases. Germline V lookup: CDR1 MDHEN, CDR2 SYDVKM. This CDR3 comprises 15 residues. Complete variable domain (other parts from reference TRBV28 and TRBJ1-5): DVKVTQSSRYLVKRTGEKVFLECVQDMDHENMFWYRQDPGLGLRLIYFSYDVKMKEKGDIPEGYSVSREKKERFSLILESASTNQTSMYLCASSPSRQMNQPQHFGDGTRLSIL.